One sample yielded the 28 T cell receptor beta chains listed below, sequenced in a study of blood T cell repertoires in COVID-19. Assay used: immunoSEQ multiplex PCR; TCRdb lists only in-frame clones, some missing. The table includes 300,000 to 350,000 clones, 90% detected once. The specimen sequenced was PBMCs or T cells enriched from blood (not recorded which). The receptor set was obtained from a woman between 18 and 29 years old with acute COVID-19.

The chain joins TRBV4-1 to TRBJ1-4; 7 bases agree with TRBD1. The CDR3 has 17 residues. Germline CDR1 is MGHRA and CDR2 is YSYEKL. V shed 0 bases, J shed 7 bases, and the junction held 11 bases outside the gene matches. The CDR3 coding sequence is TGCGCCAGCAGCCAAGATCCGTCGACAGGGCAGAGTGAAAAACTGTTTTTT. Translating gives CASSQDPSTGQSEKLFF.

This sequence joins TRBV9 and TRBJ2-6; 9 nucleotides align to TRBD1. There are 19 residues in the CDR3. Germline CDR1 reads SGDLS; CDR2 reads YYNGEE. With V trimmed by 2 bases and J by 0 bases, 9 bases remained unmatched. For the CDR3, the DNA is TGTGCCAGCAGCGTCTTCTCGGGACAGGGCATCTCTGGGGCCAACGTCCTGACTTTC. Protein product: CASSVFSGQGISGANVLTF.

The CDR3 region is CASSPRGSDPEAFF. As DNA, the CDR3 is TGCGCCAGCAGCCCCAGGGGCTCGGATCCTGAAGCTTTCTTT. The chain is built from TRBV5-1 and TRBJ1-1; D might be TRBD1 (6 bases). The V end lost 4 bases, the J end lost 6 bases, and 16 bases lay between the germline ends. The CDR3 totals 14 residues. The germline gives CDR1 SGHRS, CDR2 YFSETQ.

The chain couples TRBV19 to TRBJ2-7; D possibly corresponds to TRBD2 (6 bases). V dropped 5 bases and J dropped 6 bases, with 11 bases sitting between them. The length of the CDR3 is 12 residues. Germline lookup yields CDR1 LNHDA and CDR2 SQIVND (reference sequence). CDR3 sequence (DNA): TGTGCCAGTAGTCCGCACGGGGGCGAGCAGTACTTC. Its translation is CASSPHGGEQYF.

The rearrangement uses TRBV27 and TRBJ2-3; 10 positions agree with TRBD2. The CDR3 contains 18 residues. V gave up 5 bases and J gave up 0 bases; unmatched junction bases: 11. The germline CDR1 and CDR2 sequences are MNHEY and SMNVEV (reference sequence). CDR3 sequence (DNA): TGTGCCAGCAGTCTTAGGGGGCTAGCGGGAGTTAGCACAGATACGCAGTATTTT. This codes for CASSLRGLAGVSTDTQYF.

The gene calls are TRBV9 and TRBJ2-7; D perhaps matches TRBD1 (6 bases). The germline V and J ends were trimmed by 8 bases and 4 bases, with 16 bases remaining between them. This CDR3 spans 13 amino acids. Germline V gene lookup returns CDR1 SGDLS and CDR2 YYNGEE. The CDR3: CASAPGQSYEQYF. The CDR3 DNA sequence: TGTGCCAGTGCTCCGGGACAAAGTTACGAGCAGTACTTC.

The CDR3 DNA is TGTGCCAGCAGTTTGACAGGACAAGCTGGCTACACCTTC. Its translation is CASSLTGQAGYTF. The V and J genes are TRBV6-5 and TRBJ1-2; D perhaps matches TRBD1 (6 bases). V shed 4 bases and J shed 7 bases, with 13 bases lying between them. This CDR3 has 13 amino acids. Germline-derived CDR1 and CDR2 are MNHEY and SVGAGI.

This clone was found once. This chain connects TRBV7-9 to TRBJ1-3; D may be TRBD1 (5 bases). Looked up from germline, CDR1 is SEHNR and CDR2 is FQNEAQ (reference sequence). V lost 5 bases and J 2 bases, leaving 13 bases between the germline ends. This CDR3 spans 15 amino acids. The CDR3 reads CASSPAQGAGNTIYF. The CDR3 coding sequence is TGTGCCAGCAGCCCCGCCCAGGGCGCTGGAAACACCATATATTTT.

The genes are TRBV5-8 and TRBJ2-2; 10 bases align to TRBD2. The V and J ends lost 1 base and 5 bases, in that order; junction bases with no gene match: 5. This CDR3 region has 16 residues. Per germline, CDR1 SGHTS and CDR2 YDEGEE. The CDR3 DNA follows: TGTGCCAGCAGCTTGTGGGCTAGCGGGAGTACCGGGGAGCTGTTTTTT. It translates to CASSLWASGSTGELFF.

Regarding this clone: One end of the junction is discordant with germline, which a read error may explain. The chain links TRBV5-6 to TRBJ2-2; weak D call: TRBD2 (6 bases). This CDR3 comprises 11 residues. Germline V gene data show CDR1 as SGHDT and CDR2 as YYEEEE. The CDR3 nucleotides read TGTGCCAGCAGCTTGGGTCGGGAGTTGTTTTTT. Its translation: CASSLGRELFF.

The chain joins TRBV27 to TRBJ1-5; TRBD1 agrees at 9 bases. CDR1 is MNHEY, CDR2 SMNVEV, per germline (reference sequence). V lost 6 bases and J lost 7; bases outside the gene matches: 10. This CDR3 contains 15 residues. CDR3 protein: CASSPGTGIGQPQHF. For the CDR3, the DNA is TGTGCCAGCAGCCCCGGGACAGGGATAGGGCAGCCCCAGCATTTT.

The rearrangement uses TRBV7-8 and TRBJ2-4; TRBD1 might be the D (6 bases). In germline, CDR1 is SGHVS, CDR2 FQNEAQ. CDR3 length equals 15 residues. V shed 1 base and J shed 0 bases, with 7 bases lying between them. Here the CDR3 reads CASSLDRVAKNIQYF. CDR3 sequence (DNA): TGTGCCAGCAGCTTAGACAGGGTAGCCAAAAACATTCAGTACTTC.

This clone was seen just once. CDR3 region: CASSFQGQGYGYTF. As DNA, the CDR3 is TGTGCCAGCAGCTTTCAGGGACAGGGGTATGGCTACACCTTC. This chain uses TRBV7-2 with TRBJ1-2; 10 bases align to TRBD1. V lost 3 bases, J lost 5 bases, and 3 bases stayed unmatched. CDR1 and CDR2 from the germline V gene are SGHTA and FQGNSA. This CDR3 is 14 amino acids long.

The V and J genes are TRBV30 and TRBJ1-3; tentative D call: TRBD1 (6 bases). V was pared by 5 bases and J by 0 bases, with 20 bases between. Germline V gene sequence: CDR1 GTSNPN, CDR2 SVGIG (reference sequence). This CDR3 is 17 amino acids long. The CDR3 region has the DNA TGTGCCTGGTCCTCCCCCCGGCAGGGGCTCTCTGGAAACACCATATATTTT. Its translation: CAWSSPRQGLSGNTIYF. Filled out from reference TRBV30 and TRBJ1-3, the complete variable domain reads SQTIHQWPATLVQPVGSPLSLECTVEGTSNPNLYWYRQAAGRGLQLLFYSVGIGQISSEVPQNLSASRPQDRQFILSSKKLLLSDSGFYLCAWSSPRQGLSGNTIYFGEGSWLTVV.

The V call is TRBV21-1, the J call TRBJ2-7; TRBD1 is the table's D call and was not checked against the DNA. TRBV21-1 is designated a pseudogene. CDR3 size: 13 residues. DNA for the CDR3: TGTGCCAGCACTTCCGGGACAAAGTACGAGCAGTACTTC. It encodes CASTSGTKYEQYF.

The rearrangement joins TRBV2 to TRBJ1-5; 7 nucleotides align to TRBD1. The ends lost 10 bases at V and 1 base at J; junction bases unmatched: 10. This CDR3 spans 15 amino acids. Germline CDR1 reads SNHLY; CDR2 reads FYNNEI. This CDR3 reads CATARQGPSNQPQHF. In DNA form, the CDR3 reads TGTGCCACCGCCCGACAGGGCCCAAGCAATCAGCCCCAGCATTTT.

J is TRBJ1-5 and V is TRBV10-2, with unresolved D. The germline V gene encodes CDR1 WSHSY and CDR2 SAAADI. The V end was cut by 6 bases, the J end by 4 bases, with 16 bases between. The CDR3 extends over 15 amino acids. The CDR3 DNA reads as TGCGCCAGCAGAGCCGCCCTAGGTGGGAATCAGCCCCAGCATTTT. Translating it yields CASRAALGGNQPQHF.

This clone was seen a handful of times. The rearrangement uses TRBV19 and TRBJ1-6; TRBD1 is a possible D gene (6 bases). Between the trimmed V and J ends, which lost 6 bases and 7 bases, there was a span of 16 bases. CDR1 LNHDA and CDR2 SQIVND come from the germline V gene (reference sequence). This CDR3 spans 15 amino acids. The CDR3 here is CASRPGHSTNSPLHF. CDR3 nucleotide sequence: TGTGCCAGTAGACCGGGACATTCGACGAATTCACCCCTCCACTTT.

In DNA form, the CDR3 reads TGTGCCAGCAGTCTAGCGGTGAGCACAGATACGCAGTATTTT. This sequence encodes CASSLAVSTDTQYF. This rearrangement joins TRBV5-6 to TRBJ2-3; TRBD2 aligns across 7 bases. The J segment lost 0 bases and the V segment lost 5 bases, leaving 3 bases of the junction unmatched. Germline CDR1 SGHDT, CDR2 YYEEEE. This CDR3 has 14 residues.

The chain couples TRBV19 to TRBJ2-6; D unclear. Trimming took 7 bases from V and 0 from J, leaving 10 bases between them. CDR1 LNHDA and CDR2 SQIVND come from the germline V gene (reference sequence). The CDR3 length is 15 residues. The CDR3 DNA is TGTGCCAGTACCATACAGCACTCTGGGGCCAACGTCCTGACTTTC. This codes for CASTIQHSGANVLTF.

V gene TRBV5-1 combines with J gene TRBJ2-7; D may be TRBD2 (5 bases). From germline, CDR1 is SGHRS and CDR2 YFSETQ. The CDR3 length is 16 residues. The V end lost 1 base, the J end lost 4 bases, and 18 bases lay between the germline ends. The CDR3 nucleotides read TGCGCCAGCAGCTTGTCACACTGGGAGTCTGTTTACGAGCAGTACTTC. This gives the protein CASSLSHWESVYEQYF.

The chain is built from TRBV2 and TRBJ2-1; 13 nucleotides line up with TRBD2. J gave up 7 bases and V 8 bases, and 11 bases lay outside the gene matches. CDR1 and CDR2 (germline): SNHLY, FYNNEI. The CDR3 is 16 residues long. This chain's CDR3 is CASRGTGLAGWNEQFF. The CDR3 bases are TGTGCCAGCCGCGGAACGGGACTAGCGGGGTGGAATGAGCAGTTCTTC.

This clone occurred a few times. The rearrangement uses TRBV14 and TRBJ1-2; D may be TRBD1 (5 bases). CDR3 length: 13 amino acids. V was shortened by 0 bases and J by 8 bases, with 10 bases between the two germline ends. The germline CDR1 and CDR2 sequences are SGHDN and FVKESK. CDR3 in amino acids: CASSQDLGGGYTF. The CDR3 DNA reads as TGTGCCAGCAGCCAAGATCTCGGGGGGGGCTACACCTTC.

The gene calls are TRBV29-1 and TRBJ2-2; 8 bases line up with TRBD1. With V trimmed by 4 bases and J by 6 bases, 4 bases remained unmatched. Germline V gives CDR1 SQVTM, CDR2 ANQGSEA. The CDR3 spans 13 residues. The CDR3 DNA follows: TGCAGCGTTGCCAGGGGGCTTGCCGGGGAGCTGTTTTTT. Its protein product is CSVARGLAGELFF.

The genes are TRBV5-1 and TRBJ1-2; TRBD1 is a possible D gene (6 bases). The germline gives CDR1 SGHRS, CDR2 YFSETQ. Between the trimmed V and J ends, which lost 2 bases and 8 bases, there was a span of 16 bases. CDR3 size: 14 residues. This CDR3 reads CASSLTAQGGGYTF. The CDR3 nucleotides are TGCGCCAGCAGCTTAACGGCACAGGGCGGAGGCTACACCTTC.

V is TRBV15 and J is TRBJ2-1; 7 bases are shared with TRBD2. Unmatched junction bases numbered 11, after V lost 1 base and J lost 5 bases. This CDR3 has 17 residues. Germline V lookup: CDR1 LNHNV, CDR2 YYDKDF (reference sequence). CDR3 sequence reads: CATSRGPTGTTDNEQFF. CDR3 sequence (DNA): TGTGCCACCAGCAGAGGACCCACCGGGACTACCGACAATGAGCAGTTCTTC.

This chain connects TRBV19 to TRBJ1-1; TRBD1 matches 8 bases. This CDR3 is built from 15 residues. J gave up 1 base and V 5 bases, and 6 bases lay outside the gene matches. Germline V gives CDR1 LNHDA, CDR2 SQIVND (reference sequence). CDR3: CASSGSGQGNTEAFF. The DNA of the CDR3 is TGTGCCAGTAGTGGGTCCGGACAGGGGAACACTGAAGCTTTCTTT.

V gene TRBV28 combines with J gene TRBJ1-1, with 10 bases fitting TRBD1. Per germline, CDR1 MDHEN and CDR2 SYDVKM. The CDR3 consists of 15 residues. After removal of 4 bases from V and 3 bases from J, the junction contained 5 bases not matched to a gene. In DNA, the CDR3 is TGTGCCAGCAGTTCTGGACAGGGGGTGGACACTGAAGCTTTCTTT. Translation: CASSSGQGVDTEAFF.